A selection of T cell receptor beta chains follows, all from one sample in a study of T cell responses to AZD1222 COVID-19 vaccine. Only in-frame clones appear in the TCRdb table, and some are missing; sequencing was by immunoSEQ multiplex PCR. The sample carries about 180,000 clones, over 90% recorded once. This specimen was peripheral blood, taken 28 days after the second AZD1222 dose. The receptors here all came from an adult who received the AZD1222 COVID-19 vaccine. The CDR3 runs from the conserved cysteine through the conserved F or W. D genes are given only for firm matches. Clone size appears in some rows only: once, few, many, or a class for an expanded clone.

CDR3nt: TGTGCCATCAGTGTGGGACAGTCACTCAACTATGGCTACACCTTC
CDR3aa: CAISVGQSLNYGYTF
d_gene: TRBD1
v_gene: TRBV10-3
j_gene: TRBJ1-2
abundance: NA

CDR3nt: TGTGCCAGCACCCCAGGGACTATCAACGAGCAGTACTTC
CDR3aa: CASTPGTINEQYF
d_gene: TRBD2
v_gene: TRBV3-1/TRBV3-2
j_gene: TRBJ2-7
abundance: NA

CDR3nt: TGCGCCAGCAGTGAGATACGGAGGCGGGAGAATGGGGAGCAGTACTTC
CDR3aa: CASSEIRRRENGEQYF
d_gene: TRBD2
v_gene: TRBV10-2
j_gene: TRBJ2-7
abundance: NA

CDR3nt: TGTGCCAGCAGTTACGGGTCGGGACGATCTTGGGAGCAGTTCTTC
CDR3aa: CASSYGSGRSWEQFF
d_gene: NA
v_gene: TRBV6-5
j_gene: TRBJ2-1
abundance: NA

CDR3nt: TGTGCCAGCAGCCCGTCCCGGGACAGGCCCCATGGCTACACCTTC
CDR3aa: CASSPSRDRPHGYTF
d_gene: TRBD1
v_gene: TRBV16
j_gene: TRBJ1-2
abundance: NA

CDR3nt: TGTCCTGGGAGCGCACCGTACCCTAAAACTAAGCAGTACTTC
CDR3aa: CPGSAPYPKTKQYF
d_gene: NA
v_gene: TRBV22-1
j_gene: TRBJ2-7
abundance: NA

CDR3nt: TGTGCCAGCAGCTTTCAGGGGGCGAGGGACTATGGCTACACCTTC
CDR3aa: CASSFQGARDYGYTF
d_gene: TRBD1
v_gene: TRBV11-2
j_gene: TRBJ1-2
abundance: NA

CDR3nt: TGTGCCAGCAGCCAAGGAGACGGAAGCAATCAGCCCCAGCATTTT
CDR3aa: CASSQGDGSNQPQHF
d_gene: NA
v_gene: TRBV4-2
j_gene: TRBJ1-5
abundance: NA

CDR3nt: TGTGCCAGCAGTAGGACTAGCGGGAGGTCCTTTTCTGAGACCCAGTACTTC
CDR3aa: CASSRTSGRSFSETQYF
d_gene: TRBD2
v_gene: TRBV2
j_gene: TRBJ2-5
abundance: NA

CDR3nt: TGTGCCAGCAGTTCCCGGGTAGATACGCAGTATTTT
CDR3aa: CASSSRVDTQYF
d_gene: NA
v_gene: TRBV6-2/TRBV6-3
j_gene: TRBJ2-3
abundance: NA

CDR3nt: TGCGCCAGCAGTGAGTCTCCCACAGATACGCAGTATTTT
CDR3aa: CASSESPTDTQYF
d_gene: NA
v_gene: TRBV10-1
j_gene: TRBJ2-3
abundance: NA

CDR3nt: TGTGCCAGCACTCCTTCAGGGGTACCCCTCCACTTT
CDR3aa: CASTPSGVPLHF
d_gene: NA
v_gene: TRBV2
j_gene: TRBJ1-6
abundance: NA

CDR3nt: TGTGCCAGCAGTTTGGTGAATGAGCAGTTCTTC
CDR3aa: CASSLVNEQFF
d_gene: NA
v_gene: TRBV6-5
j_gene: TRBJ2-1
abundance: NA

CDR3nt: TGCGCCAGCAGCCAAGGCTCTGAGGGTTTCTACGAGCAGTACTTC
CDR3aa: CASSQGSEGFYEQYF
d_gene: NA
v_gene: TRBV4-3
j_gene: TRBJ2-7
abundance: NA

CDR3nt: TGCGCCAGCAGGGGACAGGGGGCAAGCGAGCAGTACTTC
CDR3aa: CASRGQGASEQYF
d_gene: TRBD1
v_gene: TRBV4-3
j_gene: TRBJ2-7
abundance: NA

CDR3nt: TGTGCCAGCAGTCAAGGGGTCGGGGCAGGGAGGTCGGGCACTGAAGCTTTCTTT
CDR3aa: CASSQGVGAGRSGTEAFF
d_gene: NA
v_gene: TRBV7-2
j_gene: TRBJ1-1
abundance: NA

CDR3nt: TGTGCCATCAGTGAGAGGTCCGGGGGGGAGGAAAAACTGTTTTTT
CDR3aa: CAISERSGGEEKLFF
d_gene: NA
v_gene: TRBV10-3
j_gene: TRBJ1-4
abundance: NA

CDR3nt: TGTGCCAGCAGTGCAACAGAACCCCAAGAGACCCAGTACTTC
CDR3aa: CASSATEPQETQYF
d_gene: NA
v_gene: TRBV2
j_gene: TRBJ2-5
abundance: NA

CDR3nt: TGTGCCAGCCTGCCGTACTCCGGACAGGGGGGCGTCTACGAGCAGTACTTC
CDR3aa: CASLPYSGQGGVYEQYF
d_gene: TRBD1
v_gene: TRBV7-2
j_gene: TRBJ2-7
abundance: NA

CDR3nt: TGTGCCTGGAGCCTCGACAGGGGAAATCAGCCCCAGCATTTT
CDR3aa: CAWSLDRGNQPQHF
d_gene: TRBD1
v_gene: TRBV30
j_gene: TRBJ1-5
abundance: NA

CDR3nt: TGTGCCAGCAGCTTATGGACAGGGACCCACAATGAGCAGTTCTTC
CDR3aa: CASSLWTGTHNEQFF
d_gene: TRBD1
v_gene: TRBV7-2
j_gene: TRBJ2-1
abundance: NA

CDR3nt: TGTGCCAGCAGGGGGAAGACTACTAATTACTACGAGCAGTACTTC
CDR3aa: CASRGKTTNYYEQYF
d_gene: NA
v_gene: TRBV28
j_gene: TRBJ2-7
abundance: NA

CDR3nt: TGTGCCAGCAGCTTAGATCGGATCTCTGAAGCTTTCTTT
CDR3aa: CASSLDRISEAFF
d_gene: NA
v_gene: TRBV11-2
j_gene: TRBJ1-1
abundance: NA

CDR3nt: TGTGCCAGCAGCCTAGAGGGACAGGGAAGGGGAGGCTACACCTTC
CDR3aa: CASSLEGQGRGGYTF
d_gene: TRBD1
v_gene: TRBV4-2
j_gene: TRBJ1-2
abundance: NA

CDR3nt: TGTGCCAGCAGCCCTACAGGGGGGAATTCACCCCTCCACTTT
CDR3aa: CASSPTGGNSPLHF
d_gene: TRBD1
v_gene: TRBV7-3
j_gene: TRBJ1-6
abundance: NA

CDR3nt: TGTGCCAGCAGCTTAAAACCTGGGACTCAGGATGGCTACACCTTC
CDR3aa: CASSLKPGTQDGYTF
d_gene: NA
v_gene: TRBV6-6
j_gene: TRBJ1-2
abundance: few

CDR3nt: TGTGCCACCTCCACCCCTTCCGGGAGATCCTACAATGAGCAGTTCTTC
CDR3aa: CATSTPSGRSYNEQFF
d_gene: NA
v_gene: TRBV24-1
j_gene: TRBJ2-1
abundance: NA

CDR3nt: TGTGCCAGCAGCTTAAACAGGGGGGACACTGAAGCTTTCTTT
CDR3aa: CASSLNRGDTEAFF
d_gene: TRBD1
v_gene: TRBV7-2
j_gene: TRBJ1-1
abundance: few

CDR3nt: TGTGCCAGCAGCTTAGTTAGGGCCAGCACAGATACGCAGTATTTT
CDR3aa: CASSLVRASTDTQYF
d_gene: NA
v_gene: TRBV7-9
j_gene: TRBJ2-3
abundance: NA

CDR3nt: TGTGCCAGCAGCTCTGCCGGGACAGGGAATCAGCCCCAGCATTTT
CDR3aa: CASSSAGTGNQPQHF
d_gene: TRBD1
v_gene: TRBV7-2
j_gene: TRBJ1-5
abundance: NA

CDR3nt: TGTGCCAGCAGCCAAAGTGGGGACCAGCCCCAGCATTTT
CDR3aa: CASSQSGDQPQHF
d_gene: NA
v_gene: TRBV3-1/TRBV3-2
j_gene: TRBJ1-5
abundance: few

CDR3nt: TGTGCCAGCTCACCGGACAGGGGAAATGGCTACACCTTC
CDR3aa: CASSPDRGNGYTF
d_gene: TRBD1
v_gene: TRBV18
j_gene: TRBJ1-2
abundance: once

CDR3nt: TGTGCCAGCAGCAAACAGGGCTATGAAGCTTTCTTT
CDR3aa: CASSKQGYEAFF
d_gene: NA
v_gene: TRBV7-2
j_gene: TRBJ1-1
abundance: NA

CDR3nt: TGTGCCAGCAGCCAACAGGATCAGCCCCAGCATTTT
CDR3aa: CASSQQDQPQHF
d_gene: NA
v_gene: TRBV7-9
j_gene: TRBJ1-5
abundance: NA

CDR3nt: TGTGCCTGGAATCAGGGTCTGGTTATAGGAGAGACCCAGTACTTC
CDR3aa: CAWNQGLVIGETQYF
d_gene: NA
v_gene: TRBV30
j_gene: TRBJ2-5
abundance: NA

CDR3nt: TGTGCCAGCAGCTTACACCAGGACAGGGAAGCTTTCTTT
CDR3aa: CASSLHQDREAFF
d_gene: TRBD1
v_gene: TRBV11-3
j_gene: TRBJ1-1
abundance: once

CDR3nt: TGTGCCAGCAGCTTGGGACAGGGTGGGGTTAATTCACCCCTCCACTTT
CDR3aa: CASSLGQGGVNSPLHF
d_gene: TRBD1
v_gene: TRBV5-8
j_gene: TRBJ1-6
abundance: once

CDR3nt: TGTGCCAGCAGCCCGGACTTCGCGGGCAATCAGCCCCAGCATTTT
CDR3aa: CASSPDFAGNQPQHF
d_gene: NA
v_gene: TRBV4-2
j_gene: TRBJ1-5
abundance: few

CDR3nt: TGCGCCAGCAGCTTACGACAGCAGAACACTGAAGCTTTCTTT
CDR3aa: CASSLRQQNTEAFF
d_gene: NA
v_gene: TRBV5-1
j_gene: TRBJ1-1
abundance: NA

CDR3nt: TGTGCCAGCAGCGCCTCCCAAGGCGAGCAGTACTTC
CDR3aa: CASSASQGEQYF
d_gene: NA
v_gene: TRBV9
j_gene: TRBJ2-7
abundance: NA

CDR3nt: TGTGCCACCAGTTTCTGGACTGGCGGTTACAATGAGCAGTTCTTC
CDR3aa: CATSFWTGGYNEQFF
d_gene: NA
v_gene: TRBV27
j_gene: TRBJ2-1
abundance: NA

CDR3nt: TGCGCCAGCAGCTTGGATGAGGGGCGACAGCCCCAGCATTTT
CDR3aa: CASSLDEGRQPQHF
d_gene: NA
v_gene: TRBV5-1
j_gene: TRBJ1-5
abundance: NA

CDR3nt: TGCGCCAGCAGCCAAGGTGGGCTAGGGGTATATCGGGAGCAGTACTTC
CDR3aa: CASSQGGLGVYREQYF
d_gene: NA
v_gene: TRBV4-3
j_gene: TRBJ2-7
abundance: NA

CDR3nt: TGTGCCAGCAGCTTGTATGGGGGCCCTCAGCCCCAGCATTTT
CDR3aa: CASSLYGGPQPQHF
d_gene: NA
v_gene: TRBV5-8
j_gene: TRBJ1-5
abundance: once

CDR3nt: TGTGCTAGTGGTCCTTTGGCAGGGGAGAGTGAGCAGTTCTTC
CDR3aa: CASGPLAGESEQFF
d_gene: NA
v_gene: TRBV12-5
j_gene: TRBJ2-1
abundance: NA

CDR3nt: TGTGCCAGCAGCTTAGCAAGGGAGCTGTTTTTT
CDR3aa: CASSLARELFF
d_gene: NA
v_gene: TRBV7-2
j_gene: TRBJ2-2
abundance: NA

CDR3nt: TGTGCCAGCAGCCCACTCGGAACAGGGAGGGGCACTGAAGCTTTCTTT
CDR3aa: CASSPLGTGRGTEAFF
d_gene: NA
v_gene: TRBV5-5
j_gene: TRBJ1-1
abundance: NA

CDR3nt: TGTGCCAGCAGAATCTATGGACTAGCGGGGGGCTCCTTCTACAATGAGCAGTTCTTC
CDR3aa: CASRIYGLAGGSFYNEQFF
d_gene: TRBD2
v_gene: TRBV6-4
j_gene: TRBJ2-1
abundance: once

CDR3nt: TGCAGCGCCGGCCGGCGGGGAGAAAAACTGTTTTTT
CDR3aa: CSAGRRGEKLFF
d_gene: NA
v_gene: TRBV29-1
j_gene: TRBJ1-4
abundance: NA

CDR3nt: TGTGCCAGCAGTCCCCGAGGGGGGGTAGGGACAGATACGCAGTATTTT
CDR3aa: CASSPRGGVGTDTQYF
d_gene: NA
v_gene: TRBV6-2/TRBV6-3
j_gene: TRBJ2-3
abundance: once

CDR3nt: TGTGCCAGCAGTGACAGGGCCGAGCAGTACTTC
CDR3aa: CASSDRAEQYF
d_gene: NA
v_gene: TRBV6-1
j_gene: TRBJ2-7
abundance: NA

CDR3nt: TGTGCCAGCAACGGGGGACAGGGGGTGAACACTGAAGCTTTCTTT
CDR3aa: CASNGGQGVNTEAFF
d_gene: TRBD1
v_gene: TRBV6-6
j_gene: TRBJ1-1
abundance: few

CDR3nt: TGTGCCAGCAGCCGGTTTGAAGTATCAATCTACAATGAGCAGTTCTTC
CDR3aa: CASSRFEVSIYNEQFF
d_gene: NA
v_gene: TRBV7-9
j_gene: TRBJ2-1
abundance: NA

CDR3nt: TGTGCCAGCAGCCCTAGGACAGAAAATAGCAATCAGCCCCAGCATTTT
CDR3aa: CASSPRTENSNQPQHF
d_gene: NA
v_gene: TRBV6-2/TRBV6-3
j_gene: TRBJ1-5
abundance: NA

CDR3nt: TGTGCCTGGAGTGCAGGGAACTATGGCTACACCTTC
CDR3aa: CAWSAGNYGYTF
d_gene: NA
v_gene: TRBV30
j_gene: TRBJ1-2
abundance: NA

CDR3nt: TGTGCCAGCAGCTCCGCTAGCGGGGGCAGCTCCTACAATGAGCAGTTCTTC
CDR3aa: CASSSASGGSSYNEQFF
d_gene: TRBD2
v_gene: TRBV7-3
j_gene: TRBJ2-1
abundance: NA

CDR3nt: TGTGCCAGCAGCTCTGGGGCCAACAGGGGGCTTAATCAGCCCCAGCATTTT
CDR3aa: CASSSGANRGLNQPQHF
d_gene: TRBD1
v_gene: TRBV27
j_gene: TRBJ1-5
abundance: NA

CDR3nt: TGTGCCAGCAGTTTGAAGCCTACCCAGGGCCCCTACGAGCAGTACTTC
CDR3aa: CASSLKPTQGPYEQYF
d_gene: NA
v_gene: TRBV27
j_gene: TRBJ2-7
abundance: NA

CDR3nt: TGTGCCAGCGTGCAGGGTCAGCGGGTACGGGGCTACACCTTC
CDR3aa: CASVQGQRVRGYTF
d_gene: NA
v_gene: TRBV2
j_gene: TRBJ1-2
abundance: NA